The 14 T cell receptor beta chains below were found in one sample sequenced in a study of shared clonotypes between healthy human individuals. The repertoire was sequenced with immunoSEQ multiplex PCR; TCRdb's copy has only in-frame clones and lacks some. The sample holds 2 million to 2.5 million clones; more than 85% are singletons and the top ten take approximately 0.37%. Sequencing used naive CD4+ T cells from PBMCs. Subset denoted: CD45RA+ positively selected. These receptors all stem from a man aged 18 to 29 in good health. Some clones in this sample may be carry-over from other donors' samples.

The V gene is TRBV27, the J gene TRBJ2-7; no firm D call. Germline CDR1 reads MNHEY; CDR2 reads SMNVEV (reference sequence). The CDR3 runs to 14 residues. Trimming cost V 2 bases and J 6 bases, with 14 bases left between them. The CDR3 protein is CASSLGPSPFEQYF. Here the CDR3 DNA reads TGTGCCAGCAGTTTAGGGCCTTCGCCCTTCGAGCAGTACTTC.

CDR3: CASSQDNRLNTEAFF. As DNA, the CDR3 is TGCGCCAGCAGCCAAGATAACAGGCTGAACACTGAAGCTTTCTTT. This chain joins TRBV4-3 and TRBJ1-1, with D maybe TRBD1 (5 bases). V shed 0 bases and J shed 0 bases, with 8 bases lying between them. Germline lookup yields CDR1 LGHNA and CDR2 YSLEER. The CDR3 sequence is 15 residues long.

This chain uses TRBV7-2 with TRBJ2-7; no reliable D call. This CDR3 comprises 14 residues. V lost 1 base and J 2 bases, leaving 9 bases between the germline ends. Germline V gene data show CDR1 as SGHTA and CDR2 as FQGNSA. The CDR3 DNA is TGTGCCAGCAGCTTAGGCCCTGGAGCCTACGAGCAGTACTTC. It specifies CASSLGPGAYEQYF.

The V call is TRBV28, the J call TRBJ2-7; weak D call: TRBD1 (5 bases). This CDR3 is built from 14 residues. Germline-derived CDR1 and CDR2 are MDHEN and SYDVKM. Trimming removed 6 bases from V and 0 bases from J, with 12 bases in between. The CDR3 sequence is CASSPRTPSYEQYF. The DNA for the CDR3 is TGTGCCAGCAGCCCCCGGACACCCTCCTACGAGCAGTACTTC.

The rearrangement links TRBV5-1 to TRBJ2-1, with D unresolved. The CDR3 is made up of 14 amino acids. V was pared by 0 bases and J by 2 bases, with 6 bases between. Germline loops: CDR1 SGHRS, CDR2 YFSETQ. The CDR3: CASSLGDTYNEQFF. As DNA, the CDR3 is TGCGCCAGCAGCTTGGGGGATACCTACAATGAGCAGTTCTTC.

This clone appeared a few times. The rearrangement joins TRBV9 to TRBJ1-1, with D uncertain. Trimming pared 3 bases from V and 0 bases from J, leaving 3 bases between. The CDR3 sequence is 12 residues long. The germline gives CDR1 SGDLS, CDR2 YYNGEE. The CDR3 nucleotides read TGTGCCAGCAGCGCCATGAACACTGAAGCTTTCTTT. Its protein is CASSAMNTEAFF.

As to this clone: The same CDR3 can be traced to other DNA sequences in this sample. V gene TRBV7-2 combines with J gene TRBJ1-3; D is uncertain. The CDR3 spans 15 residues. Germline CDR1 and CDR2: SGHTA and FQGNSA. The V and J ends lost 3 bases and 0 bases respectively, with 9 bases between them. Here the CDR3 reads CASSFRTGSGNTIYF. For the CDR3, the DNA is TGTGCCAGCAGCTTCCGGACCGGCTCTGGAAACACCATATATTTT.

J is TRBJ1-5 and V is TRBV10-2, with 7 bases lining up with TRBD1. Losses at the gene ends were 5 bases for V and 4 bases for J; bases not matched to a gene: 8. The CDR3 loop spans 15 amino acids. The V gene's germline CDR1 is WSHSY and CDR2 SAAADI. DNA for the CDR3: TGCGCCAGCAGTAGACAGGGTGTATCAAATCAGCCCCAGCATTTT. This sequence encodes CASSRQGVSNQPQHF.

This clone has a handful of counts. The chain uses TRBV2 and TRBJ1-5, with D hard to call. Trimming took 0 bases from V and 5 from J, leaving 8 bases between them. Germline CDR1 SNHLY, CDR2 FYNNEI. The length of the CDR3 is 14 residues. The CDR3 region has the DNA TGTGCCAGCAGTGAAGCGCTCCGCGATCAGCCCCAGCATTTT. Protein sequence: CASSEALRDQPQHF.

This rearrangement joins TRBV5-1 to TRBJ2-3; TRBD2 matches at 7 bases. CDR3 length: 15 residues. The germline CDR1 and CDR2 sequences are SGHRS and YFSETQ. V was pared by 3 bases and J by 3 bases, with 7 bases of the junction left unmatched. As DNA, the CDR3 is TGCGCCAGCAGCTGGGGGAGGGAGGGAACAGATACGCAGTATTTT. It is translated as CASSWGREGTDTQYF.

Regarding this clone: Compared with germline, one end of the junction differs, possibly owing to a read error. The chain combines TRBV5-1 with TRBJ2-1; possibly TRBD1 for D (6 bases). CDR3 length: 15 amino acids. Germline V gives CDR1 SGHRS, CDR2 YFSETQ. CDR3 region: CASSLEGVYYNEEFF. DNA for the CDR3: TGCGCCAGCAGCTTGGAGGGGGTATACTACAATGAGGAGTTCTTC.

Note on this clone: Distinct nucleotide sequences in the sample also encode this CDR3. The V and J genes are TRBV5-1 and TRBJ2-3; no clear D. CDR3 length equals 12 residues. V shed 0 bases and J shed 4 bases, with 3 bases lying between them. Looked up from germline, CDR1 is SGHRS and CDR2 is YFSETQ. In nucleotides, the CDR3 is TGCGCCAGCAGCTTGGTGGCAGATACGCAGTATTTT. As protein: CASSLVADTQYF.

This chain links TRBV30 with TRBJ2-5; D is ambiguous. Germline V gene data show CDR1 as GTSNPN and CDR2 as SVGIG (reference sequence). V dropped 1 base and J dropped 2 bases, with 11 bases sitting between them. This CDR3 spans 14 amino acids. The CDR3 sequence is CAWSDSRTQETQYF. The DNA of the CDR3 is TGTGCCTGGAGTGATTCCCGAACACAAGAGACCCAGTACTTC.

The chain recombines TRBV29-1 with TRBJ2-5, with D perhaps TRBD1 (5 bases). V gave up 2 bases and J gave up 5 bases, with 15 bases separating them. Germline CDR1 SQVTM, CDR2 ANQGSEA. The CDR3 is 14 amino acids. This CDR3 reads CSVESGAAGETQYF. CDR3 sequence (DNA): TGCAGCGTTGAATCGGGCGCGGCAGGGGAGACCCAGTACTTC.